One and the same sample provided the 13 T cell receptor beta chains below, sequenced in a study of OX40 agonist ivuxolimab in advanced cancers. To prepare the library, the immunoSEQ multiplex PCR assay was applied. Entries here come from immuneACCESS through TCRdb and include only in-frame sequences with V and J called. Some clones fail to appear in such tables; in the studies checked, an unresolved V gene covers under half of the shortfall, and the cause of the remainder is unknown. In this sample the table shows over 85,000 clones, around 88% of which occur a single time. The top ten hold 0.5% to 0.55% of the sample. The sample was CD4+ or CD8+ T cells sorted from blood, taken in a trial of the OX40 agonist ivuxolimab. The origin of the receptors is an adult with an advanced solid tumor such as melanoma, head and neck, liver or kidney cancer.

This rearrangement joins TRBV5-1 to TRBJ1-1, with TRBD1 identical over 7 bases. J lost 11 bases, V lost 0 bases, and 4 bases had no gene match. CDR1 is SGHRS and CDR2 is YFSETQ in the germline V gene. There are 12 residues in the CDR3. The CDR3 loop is CASSLDRGRAFF. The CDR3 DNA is TGCGCCAGCAGCTTGGACAGGGGAAGGGCTTTCTTT.

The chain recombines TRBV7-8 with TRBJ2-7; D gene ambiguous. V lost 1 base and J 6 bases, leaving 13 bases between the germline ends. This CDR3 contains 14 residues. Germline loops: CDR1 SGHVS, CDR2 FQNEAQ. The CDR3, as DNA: TGTGCCAGCAGCTTAGGCGTGGGCTTTCTCGAGCAGTACTTC. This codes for CASSLGVGFLEQYF.

The CDR3 here is CASTGLETDTQYF. DNA for the CDR3: TGTGCCAGTACGGGACTAGAAACAGATACGCAGTATTTT. The chain joins TRBV19 to TRBJ2-3, with 8 bases aligning to TRBD2. This CDR3 comprises 13 residues. The germline CDR1 and CDR2 sequences are LNHDA and SQIVND (reference sequence). V was pared by 7 bases and J by 3 bases, with 3 bases of the junction left unmatched.

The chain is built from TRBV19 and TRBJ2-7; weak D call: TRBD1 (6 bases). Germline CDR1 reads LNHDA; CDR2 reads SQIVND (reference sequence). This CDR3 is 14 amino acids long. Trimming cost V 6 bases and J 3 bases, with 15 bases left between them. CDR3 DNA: TGTGCCAGTAGCCCCGGGACATCCCGCTACGAGCAGTACTTC. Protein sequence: CASSPGTSRYEQYF.

The CDR3 loop is CASRLTGEDEKLFF. The CDR3 nucleotides are TGTGCCAGCAGACTTACAGGGGAAGATGAAAAACTGTTTTTT. The chain has TRBV7-9 and TRBJ1-4; 7 positions agree with TRBD1. CDR3 length equals 14 residues. J gave up 6 bases and V 6 bases, and 7 bases lay outside the gene matches. Per the germline V gene, CDR1 is SEHNR and CDR2 is FQNEAQ (reference sequence).

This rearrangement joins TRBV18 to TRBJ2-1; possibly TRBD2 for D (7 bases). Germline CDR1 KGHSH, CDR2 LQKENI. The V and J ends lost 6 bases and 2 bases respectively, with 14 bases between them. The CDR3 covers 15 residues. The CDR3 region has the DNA TGTGCCAGCTCGCCTTGGGGGGGCACCTACAATGAGCAGTTCTTC. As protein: CASSPWGGTYNEQFF.

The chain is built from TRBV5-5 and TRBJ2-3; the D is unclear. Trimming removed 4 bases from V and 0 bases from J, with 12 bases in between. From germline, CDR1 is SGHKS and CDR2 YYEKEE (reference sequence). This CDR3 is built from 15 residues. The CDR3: CASSPYGTSTDTQYF. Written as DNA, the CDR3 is TGTGCCAGCAGCCCATACGGTACTAGCACAGATACGCAGTATTTT.

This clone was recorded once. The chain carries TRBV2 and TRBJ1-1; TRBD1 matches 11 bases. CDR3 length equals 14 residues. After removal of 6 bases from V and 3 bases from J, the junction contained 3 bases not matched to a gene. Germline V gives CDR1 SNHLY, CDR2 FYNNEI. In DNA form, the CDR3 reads TGTGCCAGCAGCGGACAGGGGGCTGACACTGAAGCTTTCTTT. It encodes CASSGQGADTEAFF. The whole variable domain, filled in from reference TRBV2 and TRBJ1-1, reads EPEVTQTPSHQVTQMGQEVILRCVPISNHLYFYWYRQILGQKVEFLVSFYNNEISEKSEIFDDQFSVERPDGSNFTLKIRSTKLEDSAMYFCASSGQGADTEAFFGQGTRLTVV.

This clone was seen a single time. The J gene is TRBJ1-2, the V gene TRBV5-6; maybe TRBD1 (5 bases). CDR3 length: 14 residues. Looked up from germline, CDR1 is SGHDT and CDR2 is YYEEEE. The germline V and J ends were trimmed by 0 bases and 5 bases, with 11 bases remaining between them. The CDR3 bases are TGTGCCAGCAGCTTGGAAGGGGATTGGTATGGCTACACCTTC. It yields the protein CASSLEGDWYGYTF.

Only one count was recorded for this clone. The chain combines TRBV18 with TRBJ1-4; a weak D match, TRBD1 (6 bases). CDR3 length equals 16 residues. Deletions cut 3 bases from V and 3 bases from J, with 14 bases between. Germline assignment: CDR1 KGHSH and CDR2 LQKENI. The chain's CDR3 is CASSPPGTRANEKLFF. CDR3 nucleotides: TGTGCCAGCTCACCGCCAGGGACAAGGGCTAATGAAAAACTGTTTTTT.

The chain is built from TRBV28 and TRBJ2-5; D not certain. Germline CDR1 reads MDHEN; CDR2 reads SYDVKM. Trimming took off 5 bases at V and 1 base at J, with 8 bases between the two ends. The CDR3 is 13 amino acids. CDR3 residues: CASSPRIQETQYF. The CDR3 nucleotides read TGTGCCAGCAGTCCCCGAATCCAAGAGACCCAGTACTTC.

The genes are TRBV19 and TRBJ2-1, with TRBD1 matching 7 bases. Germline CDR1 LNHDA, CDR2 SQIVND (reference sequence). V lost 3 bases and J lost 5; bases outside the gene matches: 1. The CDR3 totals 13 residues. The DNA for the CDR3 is TGTGCCAGTAGTATGGGGACAGACAATGAGCAGTTCTTC. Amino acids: CASSMGTDNEQFF.

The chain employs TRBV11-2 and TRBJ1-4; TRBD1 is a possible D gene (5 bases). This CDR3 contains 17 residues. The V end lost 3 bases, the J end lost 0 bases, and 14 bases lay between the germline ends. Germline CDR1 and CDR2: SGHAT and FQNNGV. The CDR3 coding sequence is TGTGCCAGCAGCTTTAGTCGGTCGGGGGCAACTAATGAAAAACTGTTTTTT. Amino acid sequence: CASSFSRSGATNEKLFF.